The rows below give T cell receptor beta chains drawn from one sample of a study of beta chain features in type 1 diabetes. Produced via immunoSEQ multiplex PCR; TCRdb's table is partial and in-frame only. This table has some 400,000 clones, over 13% appearing once. The source material was naive CD4+ T cells from blood. The source of these receptors is a woman between 18 and 29 years old in good health. Each CDR3 is given with its conserved first and last residue. The order of the fields is clone size, V gene, J gene, D gene, CDR3 DNA, CDR3 protein. A D gene is named only where the DNA matches it firmly. Not all rows give a size; the values are once, few, many and, for expanded clones, a class.

few	TRBV13	TRBJ2-7	NA	TGTGCCAGCAGCTTGTACAGCTACGAGCAGTACTTC	CASSLYSYEQYF
NA	TRBV5-6	TRBJ1-1	TRBD1	TGTGCCAGCAGCCGGGACAGGGTGGGAGCTTTCTTT	CASSRDRVGAFF
NA	TRBV29-1	TRBJ2-6	NA	TGCACGATGTCAGGGGCTGGGGCCAACGTCCTGACTTTC	CTMSGAGANVLTF
NA	TRBV7-9	TRBJ2-1	TRBD2	TGTGCCAGCAACCCCAAGGGACTAGCGGGAGCGACAGGGTTCTTC	CASNPKGLAGATGFF
NA	TRBV4-3	TRBJ1-1	NA	TGCGCCAGCAGCCAAGTCCGGGGAAACACTGAAGCTTTCTTT	CASSQVRGNTEAFF
NA	TRBV7-6	TRBJ2-7	TRBD1	TGTGCCAGCAGCCAAGTCCCGGGACAGACCTACGAGCAGTACTTC	CASSQVPGQTYEQYF
NA	TRBV6-6	TRBJ2-7	TRBD2	TGTGCCAGCAGTTCGACTAGCGGGACGGTATACGAGCAGTACTTC	CASSSTSGTVYEQYF
few	TRBV28	TRBJ2-6	TRBD1	TGTGCCACCTCGACAGGGAGTGCCTCTGGGGCCAACGTCCTGACTTTC	CATSTGSASGANVLTF
few	TRBV5-4	TRBJ1-2	NA	TGTGCCAGCAGCTTGCGATGGACTCTTTCGGGCTATGGCTACACCTTC	CASSLRWTLSGYGYTF
NA	TRBV4-3	TRBJ2-4	TRBD1	TGCGCCAGCAGCCAATTAACCGGGACAGCGTCCGGGGCCAAAAACATTCAGTACTTC	CASSQLTGTASGAKNIQYF
NA	TRBV29-1	TRBJ1-3	NA	TGCAGCGTTGAGGGCAGCTTCTCTGGAAACACCATATATTTT	CSVEGSFSGNTIYF
few	TRBV4-3	TRBJ2-3	TRBD2	TGCGCCAGCAGCCAAGGTGCTAGCGGGAGAGGAGATACGCAGTATTTT	CASSQGASGRGDTQYF
NA	TRBV9	TRBJ2-2	TRBD2	TGTGCCAGCAGCACCCGGACTAGCGGGAACACCGGGGAGCTGTTTTTT	CASSTRTSGNTGELFF
few	TRBV29-1	TRBJ2-1	TRBD2	TGCAGCGTCTCCGGGACTAGCGGCTACAATGAGCAGTTCTTC	CSVSGTSGYNEQFF
NA	TRBV23-1	TRBJ2-2	TRBD1	TGCGCCAGCAGTCAACCCCCGGACAGGGATGGTAGCGGGGAGCTGTTTTTT	CASSQPPDRDGSGELFF
few	TRBV9	TRBJ2-5	NA	TGTGCCAGCAGCGTTAGCCAAGAGACCCAGTACTTC	CASSVSQETQYF
NA	TRBV4-3	TRBJ2-1	NA	TGCGCCAGCAGCCAAGAAGCTCCGGGATCAGCGGCGTACAATGAGCAGTTCTTC	CASSQEAPGSAAYNEQFF
NA	TRBV10-3	TRBJ2-3	TRBD2	TGTGCCATCAGGGAGCGGGAGGTGGATACGCAGTATTTT	CAIREREVDTQYF
few	TRBV4-3	TRBJ2-1	TRBD2	TGCGCCAGCAGCCAATCGGGACTAGTTCATGAGCAGTTCTTC	CASSQSGLVHEQFF
NA	TRBV5-8	TRBJ2-3	TRBD2	TGTGCCAGCAGCTTGGGACTAGCGGCCACAGATACGCAGTATTTT	CASSLGLAATDTQYF
NA	TRBV7-2	TRBJ2-7	TRBD2	TGTGCCAGCAGCTTACCTAGCGGGAGCTTTTCCTACGAGCAGTACTTC	CASSLPSGSFSYEQYF
few	TRBV30	TRBJ1-5	TRBD1	TGTGCCTGGAGTGTAACCTCAGGGGGGCAGCCCCAGCATTTT	CAWSVTSGGQPQHF
few	TRBV11-1	TRBJ2-3	NA	TGTGCCAGCAGCTTAGACCTCCTAAATACGCAGTATTTT	CASSLDLLNTQYF
few	TRBV30	TRBJ2-5	TRBD2	TGTGCCTGGGCCGGACTAGCGCAAGAGACCCAGTACTTC	CAWAGLAQETQYF
few	TRBV13	TRBJ2-1	TRBD1	TGTGCCAGCAGCCTACCGACAGGGTTCAATGAGCAGTTCTTC	CASSLPTGFNEQFF
few	TRBV27	TRBJ2-7	NA	TGTGCCAGCAGTTTACAGGCCTCCTACGAGCAGTACTTC	CASSLQASYEQYF